Presented here are 12 T cell receptor beta chains from one specimen sequenced in a study of cytomegalovirus exposure and HLA in healthy donors. The PCR used 60 Vbeta and 13 Jbeta primers. Sequencing used immunoSEQ multiplex PCR; TCRdb keeps in-frame clones, though not all of them. Among around 120,000 clones, roughly three quarters were seen once, and the ten largest hold around 16%. The sample taken for sequencing was PBMCs. The receptors here all came from a man in his fifties or sixties in good health and CMV-seropositive.

The CDR3 loop is CASPLPRDRETNTIYF. DNA of the CDR3: TGTGCCAGCCCCCTCCCCAGGGACAGGGAGACAAACACCATATATTTT. The rearrangement joins TRBV21-1 to TRBJ1-3; the D call in the table, TRBD1, was not verified against the DNA. TRBV21-1 is an annotated pseudogene. The CDR3 is 16 residues long.

V and J are TRBV27 and TRBJ2-7, with 7 bases identical to TRBD1. J gave up 3 bases and V 3 bases, and 8 bases lay outside the gene matches. Germline V gives CDR1 MNHEY, CDR2 SMNVEV (reference sequence). The CDR3 is 15 residues long. DNA of the CDR3: TGTGCCAGCAGTTTTCGCCGGACAGGCCGCTACGAGCAGTACTTC. Its translation is CASSFRRTGRYEQYF.

The gene calls are TRBV9 and TRBJ1-1; 8 nucleotides align to TRBD1. V was pared by 2 bases and J by 3 bases, with 12 bases of the junction left unmatched. Germline CDR1 and CDR2: SGDLS and YYNGEE. The CDR3 sequence is 17 residues long. CDR3 protein: CASSVTGQEGFYTEAFF. The DNA for the CDR3 is TGTGCCAGCAGCGTCACGGGACAGGAGGGTTTTTACACTGAAGCTTTCTTT.

The chain is built from TRBV29-1 and TRBJ2-7, with a possible D match to TRBD2 (6 bases). CDR1 and CDR2 from the germline V gene are SQVTM and ANQGSEA. The CDR3 has 13 amino acids. The V end lost 3 bases, the J end lost 3 bases, and 12 bases lay between the germline ends. CDR3 nucleotide sequence: TGCAGCGTTGACTTGGTCGGGGGCTACGAGCAGTACTTC. It translates to CSVDLVGGYEQYF.

V is TRBV18 and J is TRBJ2-6; D gene unclear. CDR1 and CDR2 from the germline V gene are KGHSH and LQKENI. This CDR3 region has 16 residues. The ends were cut back, 2 bases at V and 0 bases at J, with 8 bases in the middle. This CDR3 is CASSPIAISGANVLTF. In nucleotides, the CDR3 is TGTGCCAGCTCACCAATTGCGATCTCTGGGGCCAACGTCCTGACTTTC.

The V call is TRBV7-9, the J call TRBJ1-4, with TRBD1 matching 9 bases. The CDR3 spans 15 residues. V shed 4 bases, J shed 8 bases, and the junction held 8 bases outside the gene matches. Germline V CDR1 and CDR2: SEHNR, FQNEAQ (reference sequence). The CDR3 nucleotides read TGTGCCAGCAGCTCCCCCGGGACAGGGTTCGAAAAACTGTTTTTT. This codes for CASSSPGTGFEKLFF.

The J gene is TRBJ1-4, the V gene TRBV4-3; 9 bases map to TRBD1. This CDR3 contains 16 residues. With V trimmed by 1 base and J by 7 bases, 7 bases remained unmatched. Per the germline V gene, CDR1 is LGHNA and CDR2 is YSLEER. CDR3 region: CASSQVLDRGGEKLFF. In nucleotides, the CDR3 is TGCGCCAGCAGCCAAGTCCTGGACAGGGGTGGTGAAAAACTGTTTTTT.

On this clone itself: Distinct nucleotide sequences in the sample also encode this CDR3. The chain recombines TRBV18 with TRBJ2-1, with no clear D. The CDR3 has 15 residues. In germline, CDR1 is KGHSH, CDR2 LQKENI. The germline V and J ends were trimmed by 2 bases and 0 bases, with 8 bases remaining between them. The chain's CDR3 is CASSPGTVSYNEQFF. The DNA of the CDR3 is TGTGCCAGCTCACCAGGTACAGTCTCCTACAATGAGCAGTTCTTC.

The chain employs TRBV27 and TRBJ2-3; 9 bases are a match to TRBD1. V shed 4 bases and J 1 base; nucleotides not matched to a gene: 6. Germline assignment: CDR1 MNHEY and CDR2 SMNVEV (reference sequence). The CDR3 spans 16 residues. For the CDR3, the DNA is TGTGCCAGCAGTTCTTTCCGACAGGGGGGCACAGATACGCAGTATTTT. It yields the protein CASSSFRQGGTDTQYF.

The chain has TRBV9 and TRBJ1-5; perhaps TRBD1 as D (5 bases). V lost 3 bases and J 2 bases, leaving 15 bases between the germline ends. This CDR3 is built from 16 residues. Germline V gene sequence: CDR1 SGDLS, CDR2 YYNGEE. CDR3 in amino acids: CASSAGGVAGNQPQHF. The CDR3 bases are TGTGCCAGCAGCGCGGGAGGGGTAGCGGGCAATCAGCCCCAGCATTTT.

The chain couples TRBV7-9 to TRBJ2-3; D not resolved. The germline CDR1 and CDR2 sequences are SEHNR and FQNEAQ (reference sequence). The CDR3 covers 16 residues. V was cut by 1 base and J by 1 base, with 12 bases left in between. CDR3 nucleotide sequence: TGTGCCAGCAGCTTAGTTCCGCGTAGTGGCACAGATACGCAGTATTTT. This sequence encodes CASSLVPRSGTDTQYF. The variable domain in full, completed from reference TRBV7-9 and TRBJ2-3, reads DTGVSQNPRHKITKRGQNVTFRCDPISEHNRLYWYRQTLGQGPEFLTYFQNEAQLEKSRLLSDRFSAERPKGSFSTLEIQRTEQGDSAMYLCASSLVPRSGTDTQYFGPGTRLTVL.

J is TRBJ2-5 and V is TRBV6-5, with 8 bases fitting TRBD2. Germline V gene data show CDR1 as MNHEY and CDR2 as SVGAGI. Germline trimming cut 6 bases from V and 3 bases from J; bases unmatched to any gene: 6. This CDR3 is built from 14 residues. Here the CDR3 DNA reads TGTGCCAGCAGCCTCTCGGGAGGGAAAGAGACCCAGTACTTC. Translating it yields CASSLSGGKETQYF.